The 9 T cell receptor beta chains presented below share a single source sample, sequenced in a study of blood T cell repertoires in COVID-19. The protocol was immunoSEQ multiplex PCR, while the TCRdb copy is restricted to in-frame clones and leaves out a portion. The sample carries about 400,000 clones, roughly 91% recorded once. Sequenced material: peripheral blood. The receptors were sampled from a woman aged 25-40 years with acute or convalescent COVID-19.

The DNA for the CDR3 is TGTGCCAGCAGCCCGACAGGGCGTCGGCCCCAGCATTTT. Its protein product is CASSPTGRRPQHF. The J gene is TRBJ1-5, the V gene TRBV6-2 or TRBV6-3; 7 positions match TRBD1. V lost 6 bases and J lost 9; bases outside the gene matches: 8. Germline V gene data show CDR1 as MNHEY and CDR2 as SVGEGT. The CDR3 sequence is 13 residues long.

This clone was observed a single time. This chain joins TRBV7-3 and TRBJ1-4; TRBD1 agrees at 7 bases. Germline V CDR1 and CDR2: SGHTA, FQGTGA. Trimming removed 5 bases from V and 0 bases from J; junction bases left unmatched: 3. CDR3 length equals 15 residues. The CDR3 is CASSPGQATNEKLFF. The CDR3 bases are TGTGCCAGCAGCCCAGGACAGGCAACTAATGAAAAACTGTTTTTT.

This chain connects TRBV5-6 to TRBJ2-5, with 8 bases fitting TRBD2. This CDR3 region has 17 residues. Germline V CDR1 and CDR2: SGHDT, YYEEEE. Unmatched junction bases numbered 14, after V lost 0 bases and J lost 7 bases. The CDR3 nucleotides read TGTGCCAGCAGCTTGGCGTCACGGGGGGGTAGGAAGGTGACCCAGTACTTC. Amino acid sequence: CASSLASRGGRKVTQYF.

The chain carries TRBV18 and TRBJ1-2, with 9 bases matching TRBD1. Germline CDR1 and CDR2: KGHSH and LQKENI. This CDR3 is 14 amino acids long. The J segment lost 4 bases and the V segment lost 4 bases, leaving 4 bases of the junction unmatched. The CDR3 loop is CASSQDRGGYGYTF. CDR3 DNA: TGTGCCAGCTCACAGGACAGGGGTGGCTATGGCTACACCTTC.

The chain is built from TRBV5-1 and TRBJ2-5, with D maybe TRBD2 (5 bases). Germline V gene lookup returns CDR1 SGHRS and CDR2 YFSETQ. The length of the CDR3 is 13 residues. V was shortened by 0 bases and J by 9 bases, with 12 bases between the two germline ends. The CDR3 is CASSLDSSGAQYF. CDR3 bases: TGCGCCAGCAGCTTGGACAGCTCCGGGGCCCAGTACTTC.

This clone was counted between two and nine times. V gene TRBV2 combines with J gene TRBJ2-7, with D uncertain. The CDR3 is 11 residues long. Germline CDR1 SNHLY, CDR2 FYNNEI. V gave up 5 bases and J gave up 6 bases, with 8 bases separating them. The CDR3 here is CASSISGEQYF. The CDR3 DNA reads TGTGCCAGCAGTATATCGGGCGAGCAGTACTTC.

The chain joins TRBV9 to TRBJ2-5, with D unresolved. V lost 2 bases and J lost 2, with 10 bases in between. There are 14 residues in the CDR3. Germline CDR1 SGDLS, CDR2 YYNGEE. The chain's CDR3 is CASSVLDGQETQYF. In DNA, the CDR3 is TGTGCCAGCAGCGTCCTAGACGGACAAGAGACCCAGTACTTC.

The chain employs TRBV4-1 and TRBJ1-4; 9 bases map to TRBD1. Germline values: CDR1 MGHRA, CDR2 YSYEKL. J was trimmed by 8 bases and V by 3 bases; bases with no gene match: 7. CDR3 length: 15 amino acids. CDR3: CASSQVQGAGEKLFF. The DNA for the CDR3 is TGCGCCAGCAGCCAGGTACAGGGGGCGGGGGAAAAACTGTTTTTT.

This clone was counted only a few times. The chain links TRBV12-3 or TRBV12-4 to TRBJ1-5; D may be TRBD1 (6 bases). This CDR3 region has 13 residues. Trimming stripped 5 bases from V and 7 bases from J, with 12 bases between. CDR3 region: CASSATQGQPQHF. DNA of the CDR3: TGTGCCAGCAGTGCGACACAGGGCCAGCCCCAGCATTTT.